This TCR beta chain originates from a study of CD8 T cells in ankylosing spondylitis (dated by TCRdb to the late 2010s). For context, the study as a whole: To find TCR variants linked to disease, the study profiled T cell receptor beta repertoires in ankylosing spondylitis patients and healthy donors. In total, the full study cohort was made up of 85 to 140 healthy donors and about two dozen ankylosing spondylitis patients. Peripheral blood was sampled, and synovial fluid was also collected from ankylosing spondylitis patients.

Findings and caveats that apply to the study as a whole: Blood from ankylosing spondylitis patients appeared to be characterized by a TCR beta motif made up of fewer than ten highly homologous amino acid variants. Some of the motif variants had been reported before in the synovial fluid and blood of reactive arthritis patients, a finding that suggests common disease-initiation mechanisms. The disease-linked clones were reported to be significantly enriched in matched synovial fluid samples from ankylosing spondylitis patients. In peripheral blood, the disease-linked clones were found at relatively low frequencies and had a CD8+ phenotype.

The CDR3, from cysteine to phenylalanine, totals 12 residues. Just the 36-base CDR3 DNA is kept, in frame starting at base 1. Trimming takes 6 bases from V and 3 bases from J, and the germline ends sit 12 bases apart. CDR1 and CDR2, per the germline V gene (reference sequence), are DFQATT and SNEGSKA. TCRdb records Illumina HiSeq 2500 as the sequencer. TCR beta libraries were prepared by quantitative 5'-RACE with molecular barcodes. Per the authors' processing: Disease-linked TCR variants were identified with a new computational method built on a probabilistic model of VDJ rearrangement. TCRdb itself trimmed the public reads at Q25 with fastp, ran MiXCR and retained productive beta chains. All rows with the same CDR3 protein become a single entry with the most common DNA and genes. TCRdb's processing, not the study's, gives the V and J calls here. Here the sample has tens of thousands of distinct CDR3 sequences; approximately 5.3% occur a single time. Jointly, the top ten make up around 2% of the sample.

This clonotype was found many times. There is no known antigen for this receptor. Base qualities were left out, and no much larger clone turns up one base away. Sequences were obtained from blood, either unsorted or a sorted T cell fraction (not recorded which). This TCR derives from a male donor with ankylosing spondylitis or in good health (not recorded which). The V and J segments used are TRBV20-1 and TRBJ2-7, with an unclear D gene assignment. CDR3 protein: CSASPAYYEQYF. In nucleotides, the sequence is TGCAGTGCCTCGCCCGCGTACTACGAGCAGTACTTC.